The clone carrying this T cell receptor beta chain was detected only once. Its antigen is unidentified. The data were obtained in a study of beta chain features in type 1 diabetes. Study details: Patients were similar to healthy donors in age and gender (as well as in cell yields).

The germline V gene has CDR1 MNHEY and CDR2 SMNVEV (reference sequence). The CDR3 covers 18 residues. The J segment lost 0 bases and the V segment lost 4 bases, leaving 10 bases of the junction unmatched. Study-wide results and limits: In every one of the four CD4+ subsets, TCRB CDR3s were moderately but significantly shorter in Type 1 diabetes patients.

TCRB transcripts that were expressed got sequenced, as all of the isolated RNA had been reverse transcribed. TCRdb's copy holds only in-frame clones and misses some; the assay was immunoSEQ multiplex PCR. The repertoire includes about 53,000 clones, 50% to 75% of them detected once, and 0.25% to 0.35% sits in the top ten. Sequenced input: stem cell memory CD4+ T cells from blood. The V call is TRBV27, the J call TRBJ2-1; 9 nucleotides match TRBD1. The source is a woman aged 25 to 39 with type 1 diabetes. Here the CDR3 DNA reads TGTGCCAGCAGTTCCTTAACAGGGGGCCCTAGCTCCTACAATGAGCAGTTCTTC. Residues: CASSSLTGGPSSYNEQFF.